The 20 T cell receptor beta chains listed next were all sequenced from one sample in a study of cytomegalovirus exposure and HLA in healthy donors. It was with 60 Vbeta and 13 Jbeta primers that the PCR ran. The assay was immunoSEQ multiplex PCR, and TCRdb's table has in-frame clones only and misses some. The data show approximately 130,000 clones, about 85% seen once. The sequencing input was PBMCs. The receptor set was obtained from a woman between 25 and 40 years old in good health and CMV-seropositive.

This chain uses TRBV5-1 with TRBJ2-3; D may be TRBD2 (6 bases). V was trimmed by 0 bases and J by 6 bases, leaving 11 bases between them. This CDR3 is built from 14 residues. CDR1 SGHRS and CDR2 YFSETQ come from the germline V gene. The CDR3 coding sequence is TGCGCCAGCAGCTTGGACCCGAGCGGGGATACGCAGTATTTT. Its protein product is CASSLDPSGDTQYF. Drawing the rest from reference TRBV5-1 and TRBJ2-3, the complete variable domain is KAGVTQTPRYLIKTRGQQVTLSCSPISGHRSVSWYQQTPGQGLQFLFEYFSETQRNKGNFPGRFSGRQFSNSRSEMNVSTLELGDSALYLCASSLDPSGDTQYFGPGTRLTVL.

This clone was detected a few times. The V call is TRBV25-1, the J call TRBJ1-2, with D unclear. V gave up 6 bases and J gave up 8 bases, with 7 bases separating them. The germline CDR1 and CDR2 sequences are MGHDK and SYGVNS. This CDR3 has 10 residues. DNA of the CDR3: TGTGCCAGCAGCGGTCTAGGCTACACCTTC. Residues: CASSGLGYTF.

This rearrangement joins TRBV5-1 to TRBJ2-2, with TRBD1 identical over 7 bases. CDR3 length: 16 residues. CDR1 and CDR2 from the germline V gene are SGHRS and YFSETQ. Losses at the gene ends were 2 bases for V and 0 bases for J; bases not matched to a gene: 4. CDR3 nucleotides: TGCGCCAGCAGCTTTCAGGGGGTCGCGAACACCGGGGAGCTGTTTTTT. Protein: CASSFQGVANTGELFF.

Only one count was recorded for this clone. The genes are TRBV7-8 and TRBJ1-4; D is ambiguous. Germline V gene sequence: CDR1 SGHVS, CDR2 FQNEAQ. The V and J ends lost 3 bases and 0 bases respectively, with 5 bases between them. This CDR3 is 14 amino acids long. DNA for the CDR3: TGTGCCAGCAGCTTCACAGCAACTAATGAAAAACTGTTTTTT. Encoded protein: CASSFTATNEKLFF.

V usage is TRBV12-5 and J usage is TRBJ2-5; D is perhaps TRBD2 (6 bases). Looked up from germline, CDR1 is LGHNT and CDR2 is FRNRAP. This CDR3 is built from 17 residues. V lost 2 bases, J lost 5 bases, and 21 bases lay in between. As DNA, the CDR3 is TGTGCTAGTGGTTTGCCACTCGACGCCGGGACTGGGGAGACCCAGTACTTC. Amino acid sequence: CASGLPLDAGTGETQYF.

The chain has TRBV6-6 and TRBJ1-1; TRBD1 might be the D (5 bases). V was clipped by 4 bases and J by 1 base, with 13 bases between them. This CDR3 region has 15 residues. In germline, CDR1 is MNHNY, CDR2 SVGAGI (reference sequence). This CDR3 reads CASSLFRAGNTEAFF. The CDR3 DNA is TGTGCCAGCAGTTTATTCAGGGCAGGGAACACTGAAGCTTTCTTT.

V usage is TRBV4-1 and J usage is TRBJ2-2, with a tentative D call TRBD2 (5 bases). The germline CDR1 and CDR2 sequences are MGHRA and YSYEKL. The CDR3 extends over 16 amino acids. The V gene lost 1 base and the J gene lost 0 bases, with 9 bases spanning the gap. CDR3 protein: CASSQGWRTNTGELFF. CDR3 coding DNA: TGCGCCAGCAGCCAAGGTTGGAGGACGAACACCGGGGAGCTGTTTTTT.

The chain joins TRBV6-4 to TRBJ2-2; D unclear. The CDR3 contains 16 residues. Trimming shortened V by 5 bases and J by 0 bases, and 13 bases separated the two germline ends. CDR1 is MRHNA and CDR2 is SNTAGT in the germline V gene. The CDR3 region is CASSLNSRPNTGELFF. CDR3 sequence (DNA): TGTGCCAGCAGTCTCAACAGCCGACCGAACACCGGGGAGCTGTTTTTT.

V is TRBV6-5 and J is TRBJ1-1, with TRBD1 matching over 10 bases. Germline CDR1 is MNHEY and CDR2 is SVGAGI. This CDR3 region has 15 residues. V lost 6 bases and J lost 5; bases outside the gene matches: 9. The CDR3 loop reads CASRGGTGAVTEAFF. As DNA, the CDR3 is TGTGCCAGCAGGGGGGGGACAGGGGCGGTAACTGAAGCTTTCTTT.

Comments on this clone: The same CDR3 arises from other DNA sequences in this sample as well. The rearrangement links TRBV5-1 to TRBJ2-5, with 12 bases aligning to TRBD2. Trimming cost V 1 base and J 2 bases; bases outside gene matches: 0. CDR3 size: 15 residues. Germline CDR1 reads SGHRS; CDR2 reads YFSETQ. CDR3 sequence (DNA): TGCGCCAGCAGCTTGCTAGCGGGAGGGCAAGAGACCCAGTACTTC. Translating it yields CASSLLAGGQETQYF.

The rearrangement uses TRBV28 and TRBJ2-7; D not certain. The CDR3 has 11 amino acids. With 1 base removed from V and 6 bases from J, the gap between germline ends came to 4 bases. Germline values: CDR1 MDHEN, CDR2 SYDVKM. CDR3 nucleotides: TGTGCCAGCAGTTTATCCCGCGAGCAGTACTTC. This encodes CASSLSREQYF.

The genes are TRBV5-4 and TRBJ2-4, with TRBD1 matching 7 bases. After removal of 2 bases from V and 6 bases from J, the junction contained 8 bases not matched to a gene. The CDR3 runs 15 residues. CDR1 is SGHNT and CDR2 is YYREEE in the germline V gene (reference sequence). The CDR3: CASSLAQGMGNIQYF. CDR3 DNA: TGTGCCAGCAGCTTAGCACAGGGGATGGGAAACATTCAGTACTTC.

This sequence joins TRBV6-1 and TRBJ1-2; D is possibly TRBD1 (6 bases). V shed 6 bases and J shed 5 bases, with 10 bases lying between them. The CDR3 has 12 amino acids. Germline V lookup: CDR1 MNHNS, CDR2 SASEGT. The CDR3 DNA sequence: TGTGCCAGCAGGGACAGCCTGTATGGCTACACCTTC. It codes for CASRDSLYGYTF.

The V gene is TRBV5-6, the J gene TRBJ1-5; D ambiguous. CDR1 and CDR2 (germline): SGHDT, YYEEEE. The CDR3 extends over 14 amino acids. V gave up 0 bases and J gave up 3 bases, with 7 bases separating them. The chain's CDR3 is CASSLAGVNQPQHF. In DNA, the CDR3 is TGTGCCAGCAGCTTGGCCGGGGTCAATCAGCCCCAGCATTTT.

This chain uses TRBV7-9 with TRBJ1-5; a possible D gene is TRBD1 (6 bases). Germline V lookup: CDR1 SEHNR, CDR2 FQNEAQ (reference sequence). The V gene lost 5 bases and the J gene lost 0 bases, with 11 bases spanning the gap. The CDR3 covers 15 residues. The CDR3: CASSLGQYSNQPQHF. The CDR3, as DNA: TGTGCCAGCAGCCTCGGACAGTATAGCAATCAGCCCCAGCATTTT.

The rearrangement uses TRBV5-1 and TRBJ2-5; D gene ambiguous. Germline V gene data show CDR1 as SGHRS and CDR2 as YFSETQ. Trimming left V 0 bases short and J 4 bases short, with 13 bases between. The length of the CDR3 is 15 residues. The CDR3 loop reads CASSLAPGVGETQYF. CDR3 DNA: TGCGCCAGCAGCTTGGCCCCAGGTGTCGGAGAGACCCAGTACTTC.

This clone has a handful of counts. The chain carries TRBV9 and TRBJ1-1; 12 bases match TRBD1. This CDR3 comprises 16 residues. Per the germline V gene, CDR1 is SGDLS and CDR2 is YYNGEE. J was trimmed by 5 bases and V by 3 bases; bases with no gene match: 8. In DNA, the CDR3 is TGTGCCAGCAGCGATCCGGGACAGGGGGCACGAACTGAAGCTTTCTTT. Protein sequence: CASSDPGQGARTEAFF.

The CDR3 DNA sequence: TGTGCCAGCAGCCCGGAAGCGGGAGGCTCCTACAATGAGCAGTTCTTC. Protein: CASSPEAGGSYNEQFF. The chain carries TRBV7-3 and TRBJ2-1, with 9 bases lining up with TRBD2. The V and J ends lost 5 bases and 0 bases, in that order; junction bases with no gene match: 5. CDR3 size: 16 residues. Germline V gene data show CDR1 as SGHTA and CDR2 as FQGTGA.

As DNA, the CDR3 is TGTGCCAGCAGCGCTACCCCGAAGGATACGCAGTATTTT. It codes for CASSATPKDTQYF. The chain has TRBV5-4 and TRBJ2-3; no reliable D call. CDR1 and CDR2 (germline): SGHNT, YYREEE (reference sequence). Trimming pared 4 bases from V and 6 bases from J, leaving 12 bases between. This CDR3 spans 13 amino acids.

The table lists this clone with a count of one. One end of the junction fails to match germline, which may point to a read error. The rearrangement joins TRBV7-9 to TRBJ1-4; tentative D call: TRBD1 (6 bases). This CDR3 has 14 residues. Germline V gives CDR1 SEHNR, CDR2 FQNEAQ (reference sequence). The chain's CDR3 is CSSSQWGQSEKLFF. The CDR3 DNA reads as TGTTCCAGCAGCCAATGGGGACAAAGTGAAAAACTGTTTTTT.